The 14 T cell receptor beta chains reported below all come from one sample, sequenced in a study of blood T cell repertoires in COVID-19. Sequencing used immunoSEQ multiplex PCR; TCRdb keeps in-frame clones, though not all of them. The top ten hold around 13% of the sample, which has a few hundred thousand clones, 65% to 85% seen once. Sequencing was done on a sample of peripheral blood. These receptors were taken from a human donor in a cohort sampled during active COVID-19.

The V and J genes are TRBV2 and TRBJ2-7; D gene uncertain. The CDR3 consists of 13 residues. CDR1 is SNHLY, CDR2 FYNNEI, per germline. V dropped 2 bases and J dropped 0 bases, with 5 bases sitting between them. This chain's CDR3 is CASSELPSYEQYF. The CDR3 DNA reads TGTGCCAGCAGTGAACTCCCCTCCTACGAGCAGTACTTC.

This clone occurred a few times. The rearrangement joins TRBV5-1 to TRBJ1-1; weak D call: TRBD1 (5 bases). Germline loops: CDR1 SGHRS, CDR2 YFSETQ. The V end lost 2 bases, the J end lost 1 base, and 6 bases lay between the germline ends. This CDR3 has 13 residues. This chain's CDR3 is CASSFDRNTEAFF. CDR3 in DNA: TGCGCCAGCAGCTTCGACAGGAACACTGAAGCTTTCTTT.

The genes are TRBV3-1 (or the pseudogene TRBV3-2) and TRBJ1-4; tentative D call: TRBD1 (5 bases). Deletions cut 1 base from V and 7 bases from J, with 7 bases between. This CDR3 is built from 13 residues. CDR1 and CDR2 from the germline V gene are LGHDT and YNNKEL (reference sequence). The CDR3 is CASSQAGGEKLFF. The CDR3 bases are TGTGCCAGCAGCCAAGCGGGGGGTGAAAAACTGTTTTTT.

The rearrangement uses TRBV21-1 and TRBJ2-7; TRBD1, the table's D call, lacks a check against the DNA. TRBV21-1 is noted as a pseudogene. There are 14 residues in the CDR3. CDR3 region: CASTPLRGWCEQYF. DNA for the CDR3: TGTGCCAGCACCCCTCTCAGGGGCTGGTGCGAGCAGTACTTC.

DNA for the CDR3: TGTGCCAGTAGTATAATCCCGGGACAGAAGAATGAGCAGTTCTTC. Encoded protein: CASSIIPGQKNEQFF. This chain connects TRBV19 to TRBJ2-1, with 7 bases identical to TRBD1. The germline V gene encodes CDR1 LNHDA and CDR2 SQIVND (reference sequence). V lost 2 bases, J lost 7 bases, and 8 bases stayed unmatched. The CDR3 is 15 residues long.

The DNA for the CDR3 is TGTGCCATCAGTGAGCCGGGCGACAGAATACTCCAGTACTTC. This encodes CAISEPGDRILQYF. The rearrangement joins TRBV10-3 to TRBJ2-5, with D perhaps TRBD1 (5 bases). The CDR3 runs to 14 residues. CDR1 is ENHRY, CDR2 SYGVKD, per germline. V gave up 2 bases and J gave up 10 bases, with 17 bases separating them.

The CDR3 here is CASSLAQAYEQYF. Written as DNA, the CDR3 is TGCGCCAGCAGCTTGGCCCAGGCCTACGAGCAGTACTTC. The chain couples TRBV5-1 to TRBJ2-7; D is undetermined. The ends were cut back, 0 bases at V and 2 bases at J, with 6 bases in the middle. Germline V CDR1 and CDR2: SGHRS, YFSETQ. The CDR3 length is 13 residues.

Only one count was recorded for this clone. The V call is TRBV27, the J call TRBJ2-7; TRBD2 aligns across 10 bases. CDR1 is MNHEY, CDR2 SMNVEV, per germline (reference sequence). The V gene end was trimmed by 4 bases and the J gene end by 4 bases; junction bases not matched to a gene: 25. The CDR3 is 21 amino acids. Here the CDR3 reads CASSSTPNPGNSGRLFYEQYF. The CDR3 DNA follows: TGTGCCAGCAGTTCCACCCCAAACCCCGGTAATAGCGGGAGGCTCTTTTACGAGCAGTACTTC.

The chain uses TRBV28 and TRBJ1-3; TRBD1 is a possible D gene (5 bases). Trimming stripped 5 bases from V and 3 bases from J, with 17 bases between. CDR3 size: 16 residues. The germline gives CDR1 MDHEN, CDR2 SYDVKM. The CDR3 protein is CASSPQGPLGGNTIYF. CDR3 DNA sequence: TGTGCCAGCAGTCCTCAGGGTCCTCTTGGTGGAAACACCATATATTTT.

This chain joins TRBV19 and TRBJ2-3; 7 nucleotides line up with TRBD1. The V gene's germline CDR1 is LNHDA and CDR2 SQIVND (reference sequence). Germline trimming cut 7 bases from V and 6 bases from J; bases unmatched to any gene: 16. CDR3 length equals 16 residues. The CDR3 bases are TGTGCCAGTACCGTCACCCTGGGCAGGGGGACGGATACGCAGTATTTT. It specifies CASTVTLGRGTDTQYF.

Only one count was recorded for this clone. V usage is TRBV5-5 and J usage is TRBJ2-5, with D maybe TRBD2 (6 bases). The CDR3 extends over 13 amino acids. V shed 2 bases and J shed 4 bases, with 9 bases lying between them. Germline V CDR1 and CDR2: SGHKS, YYEKEE (reference sequence). CDR3 sequence: CASSLMGGETQYF. The CDR3 DNA reads as TGTGCCAGCAGCTTAATGGGGGGAGAGACCCAGTACTTC.

The rearrangement links TRBV18 to TRBJ2-7, with TRBD1 matching 8 bases. This CDR3 comprises 16 residues. V trimming: 3 bases; J trimming: 0 bases; junction bases outside the gene matches: 7. CDR1 is KGHSH and CDR2 is LQKENI in the germline V gene. CDR3: CASSPGNRGISYEQYF. The CDR3 nucleotides read TGTGCCAGCTCACCCGGGAACAGGGGGATCTCCTACGAGCAGTACTTC. The full variable domain, its missing parts supplied by reference TRBV18 and TRBJ2-7, is NAGVMQNPRHLVRRRGQEARLRCSPMKGHSHVYWYRQLPEEGLKFMVYLQKENIIDESGMPKERFSAEFPKEGPSILRIQQVVRGDSAAYFCASSPGNRGISYEQYFGPGTRLTVT.

The chain recombines TRBV19 with TRBJ1-1; possibly TRBD1 for D (6 bases). Deletions cut 5 bases from V and 0 bases from J, with 16 bases between. Germline V gene data show CDR1 as LNHDA and CDR2 as SQIVND (reference sequence). The CDR3 has 16 amino acids. The CDR3 spells CASSPSLGQLNTEAFF. The DNA for the CDR3 is TGTGCCAGTAGTCCCTCCCTCGGACAGCTGAACACTGAAGCTTTCTTT. Based on the CDR3 plus reference TRBV19 and TRBJ1-1, the full variable domain is DGGITQSPKYLFRKEGQNVTLSCEQNLNHDAMYWYRQDPGQGLRLIYYSQIVNDFQKGDIAEGYSVSREKKESFPLTVTSAQKNPTAFYLCASSPSLGQLNTEAFFGQGTRLTVV.

The rearrangement joins TRBV28 to TRBJ2-2; 9 bases align to TRBD2. J gave up 7 bases and V 8 bases, and 8 bases lay outside the gene matches. Germline-derived CDR1 and CDR2 are MDHEN and SYDVKM. This CDR3 has 14 residues. This chain's CDR3 is CASHLAGRVGELFF. In DNA form, the CDR3 reads TGTGCCAGCCATCTAGCGGGACGGGTCGGGGAGCTGTTTTTT.